The 24 T cell receptor beta chains given below trace back to one sample, sequenced in a study of shared clonotypes between healthy human individuals. TCRdb's copy holds only in-frame clones and misses some; the assay was immunoSEQ multiplex PCR. The sample yields approximately 2,200,000 clones, approximately 94% seen once. Terminally differentiated effector memory CD45RA+ cells were excluded by CCR7 positive selection of CD45RO-negative cells. Sequenced: naive CD8+ T cells from PBMCs. The receptors derive from a young man in good health. Some clones in this sample may be carry-over from other donors' samples.

This rearrangement joins TRBV15 to TRBJ1-5, with TRBD1 matching over 7 bases. V dropped 5 bases and J dropped 0; count of bases not matched to a gene: 7. There are 16 residues in the CDR3. The germline CDR1 and CDR2 sequences are LNHNV and YYDKDF (reference sequence). The CDR3 DNA reads as TGTGCCACCAGCGGTGACAGGGCATATAGCAATCAGCCCCAGCATTTT. Encoded protein: CATSGDRAYSNQPQHF.

This chain connects TRBV28 to TRBJ2-5; TRBD2 agrees at 10 bases. The J call could be wrong; TRBJ2-7 is a better fit for the DNA end. Germline loops: CDR1 MDHEN, CDR2 SYDVKM. The CDR3 has 14 residues. The CDR3 DNA follows: TGTGCCAGCAGTTTAGGGCTAGCGGGAGCCGAGCAGTACTTC. It yields the protein CASSLGLAGAEQYF.

This clone was counted a single time. The V and J genes are TRBV10-2 and TRBJ1-4; maybe TRBD1 (5 bases). Germline V CDR1 and CDR2: WSHSY, SAAADI. V lost 0 bases and J lost 2, with 7 bases in between. The CDR3 contains 15 residues. CDR3 region: CASSESWGTNEKLFF. DNA of the CDR3: TGCGCCAGCAGTGAGTCTTGGGGGACTAATGAAAAACTGTTTTTT.

V usage is TRBV7-9 and J usage is TRBJ1-1; TRBD1 matches 10 bases. Trimming cost V 5 bases and J 6 bases; bases outside gene matches: 6. The CDR3 contains 14 residues. From germline, CDR1 is SEHNR and CDR2 FQNEAQ (reference sequence). CDR3 bases: TGTGCCAGCAGCCCGGGGACAGGGGAGGCTGAAGCTTTCTTT. It yields the protein CASSPGTGEAEAFF.

The rearrangement uses TRBV5-4 and TRBJ2-7; D is unclear. The germline gives CDR1 SGHNT, CDR2 YYREEE (reference sequence). Deletions cut 0 bases from V and 1 base from J, with 5 bases between. CDR3 size: 13 residues. CDR3 amino acids: CASSLDVSYEQYF. The CDR3 bases are TGTGCCAGCAGCTTGGACGTTTCCTACGAGCAGTACTTC.

The CDR3 spells CASSFGTASYEQYF. The CDR3 nucleotides read TGCGCCAGCAGCTTCGGGACAGCATCCTACGAGCAGTACTTC. The chain recombines TRBV5-1 with TRBJ2-7; TRBD1 matches 7 bases. The CDR3 is 14 amino acids. Germline loops: CDR1 SGHRS, CDR2 YFSETQ. After removal of 2 bases from V and 1 base from J, the junction contained 3 bases not matched to a gene.

The J gene is TRBJ2-5, the V gene TRBV6-1; TRBD1 aligns across 11 bases. The CDR3 is 15 amino acids. Germline V CDR1 and CDR2: MNHNS, SASEGT. Trimming took 4 bases from V and 3 from J; bases not matched to a gene: 4. For the CDR3, the DNA is TGTGCCAGCAGTGCTGGGACAGGGGGAAAAGAGACCCAGTACTTC. Amino acid sequence: CASSAGTGGKETQYF.

This chain uses TRBV5-1 with TRBJ2-7; tentatively, D is TRBD1 (6 bases). CDR1 and CDR2 from the germline V gene are SGHRS and YFSETQ. The V gene lost 2 bases and the J gene lost 7 bases, with 10 bases spanning the gap. The CDR3 spans 12 residues. DNA of the CDR3: TGCGCCAGCAGCTTTAACAGGGAGGAGCAGTACTTC. Translating gives CASSFNREEQYF.

This clone was seen just once. The chain carries TRBV28 and TRBJ1-1; D perhaps matches TRBD1 (6 bases). V was cut by 3 bases and J by 5 bases, with 16 bases left in between. CDR1 MDHEN and CDR2 SYDVKM come from the germline V gene. This CDR3 contains 15 residues. In DNA form, the CDR3 reads TGTGCCAGCAGTTTGAGGGGGGTCCTAGGGACTGAAGCTTTCTTT. Amino acids: CASSLRGVLGTEAFF.

The J gene is TRBJ2-7, the V gene TRBV10-3; no clear D gene. The CDR3 spans 15 residues. Trimming took 2 bases from V and 0 from J, leaving 11 bases between them. CDR1 is ENHRY and CDR2 is SYGVKD in the germline V gene. The CDR3 nucleotides read TGTGCCATCAGTGAGGGTCGGAGTAGCTCCTACGAGCAGTACTTC. It specifies CAISEGRSSSYEQYF.

This rearrangement joins TRBV11-2 to TRBJ2-7; 8 bases are a match to TRBD2. Germline V gives CDR1 SGHAT, CDR2 FQNNGV. The CDR3 is made up of 14 amino acids. V lost 7 bases to trimming and J lost 5 bases; unmatched junction nucleotides: 10. CDR3: CASTPQRGIHEQYF. In DNA form, the CDR3 reads TGTGCCAGCACCCCTCAGCGGGGGATCCACGAGCAGTACTTC.

The gene calls are TRBV5-1 and TRBJ2-1; weak D call: TRBD2 (6 bases). V shed 4 bases and J shed 5 bases, with 19 bases lying between them. The germline V gene encodes CDR1 SGHRS and CDR2 YFSETQ. The CDR3 length is 16 residues. Here the CDR3 reads CASSRSPGLANNEQFF. CDR3 nucleotide sequence: TGCGCCAGCAGCCGAAGCCCGGGACTTGCTAACAATGAGCAGTTCTTC.

The chain joins TRBV7-8 to TRBJ2-5; D unclear. The CDR3 contains 16 residues. CDR1 and CDR2 (germline): SGHVS, FQNEAQ. V was clipped by 5 bases and J by 5 bases, with 21 bases between them. In DNA, the CDR3 is TGTGCCAGCAGCCACACTGGAAGGTCAGGATGGGAGACCCAGTACTTC. Protein product: CASSHTGRSGWETQYF.

V is TRBV10-2 and J is TRBJ1-5, with a possible D match to TRBD1 (6 bases). Germline lookup yields CDR1 WSHSY and CDR2 SAAADI. The CDR3 is made up of 13 amino acids. With 2 bases removed from V and 7 bases from J, the gap between germline ends came to 9 bases. The CDR3 region has the DNA TGCGCCAGCAGTGAGAACAGGGCCCAGCCCCAGCATTTT. Translating gives CASSENRAQPQHF.

The rearrangement joins TRBV6-5 to TRBJ1-4, with D uncertain. CDR1 and CDR2 (germline): MNHEY, SVGAGI. There are 15 residues in the CDR3. The V end was cut by 6 bases, the J end by 8 bases, with 19 bases between. DNA of the CDR3: TGTGCCAGCAGAGTCGTGTACCTGACGGAGGAAAAACTGTTTTTT. Translated, it gives CASRVVYLTEEKLFF.

The CDR3 DNA follows: TGTGCCAGCAGTGTCGACAGGGGTGGTAGCAATCAGCCCCAGCATTTT. It codes for CASSVDRGGSNQPQHF. V gene TRBV28 combines with J gene TRBJ1-5, with 8 bases identical to TRBD1. This CDR3 has 16 amino acids. The germline V gene encodes CDR1 MDHEN and CDR2 SYDVKM. The V segment lost 5 bases and the J segment 0 bases; nucleotides outside the gene matches: 6.

V usage is TRBV11-3 and J usage is TRBJ1-3; D possibly corresponds to TRBD1 (6 bases). This CDR3 is 15 amino acids long. CDR1 and CDR2 (germline): SGHNT, YENEEA. V lost 5 bases, J lost 2 bases, and 13 bases lay in between. CDR3 protein: CASSQRSGAGNTIYF. As DNA, the CDR3 is TGTGCCAGCAGCCAACGATCAGGGGCTGGAAACACCATATATTTT.

This chain connects TRBV6-1 to TRBJ1-1; 7 positions agree with TRBD1. The CDR3 extends over 14 amino acids. Germline CDR1 reads MNHNS; CDR2 reads SASEGT. J was trimmed by 6 bases and V by 3 bases; bases with no gene match: 7. The CDR3 spells CASSDPLGQAEAFF. CDR3 nucleotides: TGTGCCAGCAGTGATCCCCTTGGACAGGCTGAAGCTTTCTTT.

Comment on this clone: The same CDR3 arises from other DNA sequences in this sample as well. This rearrangement joins TRBV27 to TRBJ2-3, with D perhaps assigned TRBD1 or TRBD2 (6 bases each). The CDR3 contains 16 residues. The germline V and J ends were trimmed by 3 bases and 3 bases, with 16 bases remaining between them. Germline values: CDR1 MNHEY, CDR2 SMNVEV (reference sequence). CDR3 sequence (DNA): TGTGCCAGCAGTTTTCGGGGAGGCAGGGGAACAGATACGCAGTATTTT. Encoded protein: CASSFRGGRGTDTQYF.

In the case of this clone: The sample has other DNA sequences that encode this CDR3 too. The chain carries TRBV5-1 and TRBJ2-3; no clear D. CDR3 size: 12 residues. The V end was cut by 4 bases, the J end by 4 bases, with 7 bases between. The germline CDR1 and CDR2 sequences are SGHRS and YFSETQ. The CDR3, as DNA: TGCGCCAGCAGCCGATCCCCAGATACGCAGTATTTT. As protein: CASSRSPDTQYF. Supplemented by reference TRBV5-1 and TRBJ2-3, the full variable domain reads KAGVTQTPRYLIKTRGQQVTLSCSPISGHRSVSWYQQTPGQGLQFLFEYFSETQRNKGNFPGRFSGRQFSNSRSEMNVSTLELGDSALYLCASSRSPDTQYFGPGTRLTVL.

There are a few counts of this clone. The chain couples TRBV28 to TRBJ2-2; 8 bases line up with TRBD2. The CDR3 loop spans 17 amino acids. Per germline, CDR1 MDHEN and CDR2 SYDVKM. V lost 6 bases and J lost 2; bases outside the gene matches: 11. This CDR3 reads CASSRNFREGNTGELFF. CDR3 bases: TGTGCCAGCAGCCGGAATTTCCGGGAGGGCAACACCGGGGAGCTGTTTTTT.

The chain is built from TRBV2 and TRBJ2-4; TRBD1 might be the D (6 bases). V lost 6 bases, J lost 1 base, and 13 bases lay in between. The germline V gene has CDR1 SNHLY and CDR2 FYNNEI. The CDR3 has 15 residues. The CDR3 is CASRNRVEAKNIQYF. CDR3 sequence (DNA): TGTGCCAGCAGAAACAGGGTTGAGGCCAAAAACATTCAGTACTTC.

The chain links TRBV19 to TRBJ1-1; possible D gene TRBD1, 5 bases. V dropped 3 bases and J dropped 11 bases, with 16 bases sitting between them. The CDR3 runs to 13 residues. CDR1 and CDR2 (germline): LNHDA, SQIVND (reference sequence). The CDR3 loop is CASSIRGQELAFF. The CDR3 bases are TGTGCCAGTAGTATTAGGGGCCAGGAGTTGGCTTTCTTT.

This chain uses TRBV28 with TRBJ2-7; perhaps TRBD1 as D (6 bases). Germline V gene data show CDR1 as MDHEN and CDR2 as SYDVKM. The CDR3 is 13 residues long. V was clipped by 3 bases and J by 4 bases, with 10 bases between them. CDR3 protein: CASSFARGYEQYF. The CDR3 region has the DNA TGTGCCAGCAGTTTCGCCAGGGGTTACGAGCAGTACTTC.